The text below deals with one T cell receptor (beta chain). The data are from a study of beta chain features in type 1 diabetes. TCRB transcripts that were expressed got sequenced, as all of the isolated RNA had been reverse transcribed. Sequencing was performed with immunoSEQ multiplex PCR; in TCRdb, only in-frame clones are kept and a portion is missing. The sample comprises about 370,000 clones, about 15% of which are singletons, and about 0.018% rests with the top ten. Trimming took 3 bases from V and 5 from J; bases not matched to a gene: 5. Germline CDR1 and CDR2: LNHDA and SQIVND (reference sequence). This CDR3 comprises 14 residues.

This clonotype originated in a woman under 30 in good health. Material: naive CD4+ T cells from blood. The chain joins TRBV19 to TRBJ2-7; 9 bases are a match to TRBD1. The CDR3 DNA sequence: TGTGCCAGTAGTATTGACAGGGGGTCCCACGAGCAGTACTTC. This sequence encodes CASSIDRGSHEQYF.